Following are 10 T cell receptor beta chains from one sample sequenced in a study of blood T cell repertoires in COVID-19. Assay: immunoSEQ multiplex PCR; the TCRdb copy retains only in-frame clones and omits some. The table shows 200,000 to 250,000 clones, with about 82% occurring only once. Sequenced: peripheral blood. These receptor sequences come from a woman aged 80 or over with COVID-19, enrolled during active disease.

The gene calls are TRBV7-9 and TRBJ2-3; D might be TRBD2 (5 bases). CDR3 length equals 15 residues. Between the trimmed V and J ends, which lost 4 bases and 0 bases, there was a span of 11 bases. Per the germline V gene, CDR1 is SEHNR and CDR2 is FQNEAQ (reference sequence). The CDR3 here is CASSWVLDSTDTQYF. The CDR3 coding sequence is TGTGCCAGCAGCTGGGTACTAGACAGCACAGATACGCAGTATTTT. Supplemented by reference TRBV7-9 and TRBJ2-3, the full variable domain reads DTGVSQNPRHKITKRGQNVTFRCDPISEHNRLYWYRQTLGQGPEFLTYFQNEAQLEKSRLLSDRFSAERPKGSFSTLEIQRTEQGDSAMYLCASSWVLDSTDTQYFGPGTRLTVL.

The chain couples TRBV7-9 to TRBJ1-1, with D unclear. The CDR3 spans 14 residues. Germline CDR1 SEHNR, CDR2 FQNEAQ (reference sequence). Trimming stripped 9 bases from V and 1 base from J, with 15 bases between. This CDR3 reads CASVVTGGNTEAFF. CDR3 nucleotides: TGTGCCAGTGTCGTAACCGGAGGGAACACTGAAGCTTTCTTT.

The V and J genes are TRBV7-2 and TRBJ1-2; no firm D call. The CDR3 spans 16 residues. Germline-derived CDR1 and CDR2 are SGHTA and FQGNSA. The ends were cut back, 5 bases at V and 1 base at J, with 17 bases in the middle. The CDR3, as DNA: TGTGCCAGCAGCCCCGCCGGGAGCATCCTTAACTATGGCTACACCTTC. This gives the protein CASSPAGSILNYGYTF.

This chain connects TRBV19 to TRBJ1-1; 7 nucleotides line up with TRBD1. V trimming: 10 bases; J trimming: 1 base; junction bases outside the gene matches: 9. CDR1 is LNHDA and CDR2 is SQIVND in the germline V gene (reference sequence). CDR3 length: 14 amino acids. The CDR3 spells CATSLTGSNTEAFF. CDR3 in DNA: TGTGCCACCTCGTTGACAGGGTCGAACACTGAAGCTTTCTTT.

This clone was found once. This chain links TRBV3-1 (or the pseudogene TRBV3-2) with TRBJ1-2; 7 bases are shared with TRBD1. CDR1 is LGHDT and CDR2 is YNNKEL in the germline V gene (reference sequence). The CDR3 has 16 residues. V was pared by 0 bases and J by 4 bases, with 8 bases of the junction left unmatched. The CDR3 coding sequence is TGTGCCAGCAGCCAAGAGAAGGGGGCGGATATCTATGGCTACACCTTC. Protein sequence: CASSQEKGADIYGYTF.

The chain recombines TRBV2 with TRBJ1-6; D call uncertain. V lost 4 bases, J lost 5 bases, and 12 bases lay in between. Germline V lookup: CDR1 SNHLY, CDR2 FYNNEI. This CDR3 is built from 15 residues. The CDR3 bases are TGTGCCAGCAGTGGCCAGACCGGGGATAATTCACCCCTCCACTTT. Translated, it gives CASSGQTGDNSPLHF.

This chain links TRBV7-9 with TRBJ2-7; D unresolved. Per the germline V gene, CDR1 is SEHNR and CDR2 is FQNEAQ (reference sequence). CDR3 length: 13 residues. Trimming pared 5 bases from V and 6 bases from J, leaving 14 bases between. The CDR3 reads CASSLGRRGEQYV. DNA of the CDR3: TGTGCCAGCAGCCTAGGGCGGAGAGGCGAGCAGTACGTC.

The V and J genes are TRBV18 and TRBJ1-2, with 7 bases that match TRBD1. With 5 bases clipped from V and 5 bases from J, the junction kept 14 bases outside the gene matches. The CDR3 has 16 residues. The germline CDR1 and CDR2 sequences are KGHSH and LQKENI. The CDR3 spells CASSFDRDMNGYGYTF. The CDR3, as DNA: TGTGCCAGCTCATTCGACAGGGACATGAACGGGTATGGCTACACCTTC.

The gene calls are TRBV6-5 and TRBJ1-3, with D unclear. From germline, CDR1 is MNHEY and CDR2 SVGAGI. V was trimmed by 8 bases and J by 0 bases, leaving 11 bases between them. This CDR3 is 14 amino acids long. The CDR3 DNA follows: TGTGCCAGCGAAGCAGGAAGCTCTGGAAACACCATATATTTT. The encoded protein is CASEAGSSGNTIYF.

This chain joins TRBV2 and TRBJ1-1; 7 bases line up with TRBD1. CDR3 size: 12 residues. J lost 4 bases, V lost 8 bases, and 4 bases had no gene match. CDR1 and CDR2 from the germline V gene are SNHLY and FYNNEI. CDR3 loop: CASRQGVTEAFF. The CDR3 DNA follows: TGTGCCAGCCGCCAGGGGGTCACTGAAGCTTTCTTT.